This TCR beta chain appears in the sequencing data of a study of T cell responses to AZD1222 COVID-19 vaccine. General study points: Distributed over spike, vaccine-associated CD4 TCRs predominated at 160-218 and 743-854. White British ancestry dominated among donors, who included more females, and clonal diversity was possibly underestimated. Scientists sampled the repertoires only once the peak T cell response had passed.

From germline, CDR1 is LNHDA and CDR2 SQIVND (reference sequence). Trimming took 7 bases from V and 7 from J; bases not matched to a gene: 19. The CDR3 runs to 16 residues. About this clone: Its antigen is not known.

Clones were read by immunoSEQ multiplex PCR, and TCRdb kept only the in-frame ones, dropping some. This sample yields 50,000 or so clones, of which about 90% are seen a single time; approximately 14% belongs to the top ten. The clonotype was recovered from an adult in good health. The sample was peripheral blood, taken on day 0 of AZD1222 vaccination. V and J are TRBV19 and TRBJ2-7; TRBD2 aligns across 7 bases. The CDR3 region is CASKKLAGSSPWEQYF. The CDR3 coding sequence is TGTGCCAGTAAGAAATTAGCGGGTTCTAGTCCGTGGGAGCAGTACTTC.